The 19 T cell receptor beta chains below all came from one sample that was sequenced in a study of T cells after yellow fever vaccination. TCRdb reprocessed the 5' RACE reads via MiXCR and lists one record per CDR3 protein. Here the sample spans around 300,000 distinct CDR3 sequences, 4.1% being singletons. Sequenced here: PBMCs, sampled 5 days after the yellow fever booster vaccination. These receptors were collected from a man aged 18 to 30 who received the YFV17D yellow fever vaccine.

This clonotype was seen a few times. J is TRBJ1-4 and V is TRBV6-6; no reliable D call. This CDR3 is 14 amino acids long. The germline V and J ends were trimmed by 2 bases and 3 bases, with 7 bases remaining between them. CDR1 and CDR2 (germline): MNHNY, SVGAGI (reference sequence). The CDR3, as DNA: TGTGCCAGCAGTTACGGGTCAGCTAATGAAAAACTGTTTTTT. It codes for CASSYGSANEKLFF.

This clonotype was detected many times. The chain joins TRBV28 to TRBJ2-7, with TRBD1 matching over 8 bases. This CDR3 spans 16 amino acids. Germline V CDR1 and CDR2: MDHEN, SYDVKM. V shed 4 bases and J 0 bases; nucleotides not matched to a gene: 8. The CDR3 loop is CASSSTYRGDSYEQYF. The CDR3 DNA reads TGTGCCAGCAGTTCGACCTACAGGGGGGACTCCTACGAGCAGTACTTC.

The V call is TRBV9, the J call TRBJ2-3; 13 bases match TRBD2. V shed 5 bases and J 8 bases; nucleotides not matched to a gene: 11. Germline CDR1 is SGDLS and CDR2 is YYNGEE. The CDR3 is 16 amino acids. In DNA form, the CDR3 reads TGTGCCAGCAGACCTCTCACTAGCGGGGGGGCCGGTACGCAGTATTTT. Translation: CASRPLTSGGAGTQYF. The variable domain in full, with the rest retrieved from reference TRBV9 and TRBJ2-3, is DSGVTQTPKHLITATGQRVTLRCSPRSGDLSVYWYQQSLDQGLQFLIQYYNGEERAKGNILERFSAQQFPDLHSELNLSSLELGDSALYFCASRPLTSGGAGTQYFGPGTRLTVL.

Many counts were recorded for this clonotype. This chain links TRBV7-9 with TRBJ1-2, with 9 bases fitting TRBD1. CDR3 length: 16 amino acids. The germline V gene encodes CDR1 SEHNR and CDR2 FQNEAQ (reference sequence). The ends lost 2 bases at V and 0 bases at J; junction bases unmatched: 4. The CDR3: CASSLNRGRTNYGYTF. The CDR3 DNA is TGTGCCAGCAGCTTAAACAGGGGGCGAACTAACTATGGCTACACCTTC.

The CDR3 here is CAGSDTGELFF. Here the CDR3 DNA reads TGTGCCGGCTCTGACACCGGGGAGCTGTTTTTT. The rearrangement uses TRBV6-6 and TRBJ2-2; no clear D. The CDR3 covers 11 residues. Germline CDR1 is MNHNY and CDR2 is SVGAGI (reference sequence). Trimming shortened V by 11 bases and J by 3 bases, and 7 bases separated the two germline ends.

The chain combines TRBV19 with TRBJ1-5; 8 nucleotides align to TRBD1. This CDR3 is 14 amino acids long. Trimming took 7 bases from V and 2 from J; bases not matched to a gene: 4. Germline lookup yields CDR1 LNHDA and CDR2 SQIVND (reference sequence). This chain's CDR3 is CASTLQGGNQPQHF. CDR3 DNA: TGTGCCAGTACCCTACAGGGGGGCAATCAGCCCCAGCATTTT.

This rearrangement joins TRBV5-5 to TRBJ1-1; TRBD1 is a possible D gene (6 bases). The CDR3 spans 15 residues. Germline V CDR1 and CDR2: SGHKS, YYEKEE (reference sequence). The V end lost 4 bases, the J end lost 5 bases, and 18 bases lay between the germline ends. CDR3 coding DNA: TGTGCCAGCAGCCCCCGGGACACGGTGGCGACTGAAGCTTTCTTT. It yields the protein CASSPRDTVATEAFF.

Ten or more counts support this clonotype. The chain couples TRBV25-1 to TRBJ2-2; D ambiguous. Trimming removed 0 bases at V and 4 bases at J, with 6 bases between. Germline CDR1 and CDR2: MGHDK and SYGVNS. This CDR3 is built from 14 residues. CDR3 coding DNA: TGTGCCAGCAGTGAATATCGGATCACCGGGGAGCTGTTTTTT. Its protein product is CASSEYRITGELFF.

The V call is TRBV10-3, the J call TRBJ1-2, with D possibly TRBD1 on 6 matching bases. V dropped 0 bases and J dropped 7 bases, with 15 bases sitting between them. This CDR3 comprises 15 residues. Germline lookup yields CDR1 ENHRY and CDR2 SYGVKD. In DNA form, the CDR3 reads TGTGCCATCAGTGAGTCGGAGGGACAAATGGGTGGCTACACCTTC. This gives the protein CAISESEGQMGGYTF.

This clonotype came up many times. The genes are TRBV18 and TRBJ2-7; D is perhaps TRBD1 or TRBD2 (5 bases each). The length of the CDR3 is 13 residues. CDR1 and CDR2 (germline): KGHSH, LQKENI. The V gene lost 5 bases and the J gene lost 2 bases, with 10 bases spanning the gap. CDR3 DNA: TGTGCCAGCTCAGGGGACGCCGCCTACGAGCAGTACGTC. Residues: CASSGDAAYEQYV.

This clonotype was recorded at least ten times. The V gene is TRBV7-8, the J gene TRBJ2-5; 11 nucleotides agree with TRBD2. The J segment lost 5 bases and the V segment lost 1 base, leaving 9 bases of the junction unmatched. Germline V gene data show CDR1 as SGHVS and CDR2 as FQNEAQ. The CDR3 is made up of 17 amino acids. The CDR3 DNA follows: TGTGCCAGCAGCTTAGTCATAACTAGCGGGGGTAGGGAGACCCAGTACTTC. Protein product: CASSLVITSGGRETQYF.

This chain joins TRBV9 and TRBJ2-7, with 7 bases fitting TRBD1. The trim removed 3 bases at V and 1 base at J, leaving 10 bases unmatched. The germline gives CDR1 SGDLS, CDR2 YYNGEE. The CDR3 spans 16 residues. CDR3 residues: CASSAHPGQASYEQYF. CDR3 DNA sequence: TGTGCCAGCAGCGCCCACCCAGGACAGGCGTCCTACGAGCAGTACTTC. Using reference TRBV9 and TRBJ2-7 for the parts outside the CDR3, the full variable domain is DSGVTQTPKHLITATGQRVTLRCSPRSGDLSVYWYQQSLDQGLQFLIQYYNGEERAKGNILERFSAQQFPDLHSELNLSSLELGDSALYFCASSAHPGQASYEQYFGPGTRLTVT.

This clonotype was found a few times. The chain has TRBV5-1 and TRBJ2-2; D is uncertain. The CDR3 sequence is 14 residues long. V lost 4 bases to trimming and J lost 4 bases, with 11 bases between them. The germline CDR1 and CDR2 sequences are SGHRS and YFSETQ. The CDR3 sequence is CASSAGPITGELFF. Written as DNA, the CDR3 is TGCGCCAGCAGCGCTGGACCGATCACCGGGGAGCTGTTTTTT.

V usage is TRBV7-8 and J usage is TRBJ1-1; TRBD1 might be the D (6 bases). The CDR3 contains 15 residues. V lost 4 bases and J 1 base, leaving 13 bases between the germline ends. Germline V gene data show CDR1 as SGHVS and CDR2 as FQNEAQ. In DNA, the CDR3 is TGTGCCAGCAGCTCCCTACAGGGTCCGAACACTGAAGCTTTCTTT. Amino acid sequence: CASSSLQGPNTEAFF. Looking up the rest from reference TRBV7-8 and TRBJ1-1 gives the full variable domain: GAGVSQSPRYKVAKRGQDVALRCDPISGHVSLFWYQQALGQGPEFLTYFQNEAQLDKSGLPSDRFFAERPEGSVSTLKIQRTQQEDSAVYLCASSSLQGPNTEAFFGQGTRLTVV.

This clonotype was counted a few times. The rearrangement uses TRBV5-6 and TRBJ2-1; D not certain. CDR3 size: 11 residues. CDR1 and CDR2 from the germline V gene are SGHDT and YYEEEE. Trimming shortened V by 4 bases and J by 10 bases, and 9 bases separated the two germline ends. The CDR3 nucleotides read TGTGCCAGCAGCCGTTTGTCGGAGCAGTTCTTC. Translating gives CASSRLSEQFF.

CDR3: CASSLNLRGVDTQYF. The CDR3 nucleotides read TGTGCCAGCAGCTTGAATCTGCGGGGTGTAGATACGCAGTATTTT. The chain employs TRBV5-6 and TRBJ2-3; D is perhaps TRBD2 (6 bases). The CDR3 extends over 15 amino acids. Germline assignment: CDR1 SGHDT and CDR2 YYEEEE. Trimming shortened V by 1 base and J by 5 bases, and 14 bases separated the two germline ends. Combining the CDR3 with reference TRBV5-6 and TRBJ2-3 gives the whole variable domain DAGVTQSPTHLIKTRGQQVTLRCSPKSGHDTVSWYQQALGQGPQFIFQYYEEEERQRGNFPDRFSGHQFPNYSSELNVNALLLGDSALYLCASSLNLRGVDTQYFGPGTRLTVL.

Ten or more counts support this clonotype. The rearrangement uses TRBV20-1 and TRBJ1-5; 8 bases fit TRBD1. Germline CDR1 and CDR2: DFQATT and SNEGSKA (reference sequence). The J segment lost 3 bases and the V segment lost 5 bases, leaving 3 bases of the junction unmatched. CDR3 size: 13 residues. The CDR3 protein is CSARQGYNQPQHF. In nucleotides, the CDR3 is TGCAGTGCTCGACAGGGGTACAATCAGCCCCAGCATTTT.

The sample holds many counts of this clonotype. The chain links TRBV7-9 to TRBJ2-1, with 9 positions matching TRBD1. V was clipped by 5 bases and J by 7 bases; unmatched bases: 9. This CDR3 comprises 15 residues. In germline, CDR1 is SEHNR, CDR2 FQNEAQ (reference sequence). In DNA, the CDR3 is TGTGCCAGCAGCCACGCTGGACAGGGGTGGAATGAGCAGTTCTTC. Amino acids: CASSHAGQGWNEQFF.

This clonotype was seen ten or more times. This chain joins TRBV20-1 and TRBJ2-1, with 8 bases lining up with TRBD1. Germline CDR1 and CDR2: DFQATT and SNEGSKA (reference sequence). The CDR3 has 14 amino acids. After removal of 6 bases from V and 7 bases from J, the junction contained 11 bases not matched to a gene. The CDR3 region is CSAPRQGALNEQFF. DNA of the CDR3: TGCAGTGCCCCACGCCAGGGGGCGTTGAATGAGCAGTTCTTC.